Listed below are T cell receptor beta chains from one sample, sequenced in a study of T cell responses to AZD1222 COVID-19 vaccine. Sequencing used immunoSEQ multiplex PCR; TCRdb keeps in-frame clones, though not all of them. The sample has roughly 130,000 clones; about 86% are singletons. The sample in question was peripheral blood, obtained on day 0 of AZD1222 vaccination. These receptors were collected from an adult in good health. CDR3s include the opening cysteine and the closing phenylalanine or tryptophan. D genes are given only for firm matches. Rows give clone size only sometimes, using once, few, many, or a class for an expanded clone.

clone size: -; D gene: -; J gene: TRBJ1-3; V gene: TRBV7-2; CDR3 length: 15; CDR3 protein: CASSLARDSGNTIYF; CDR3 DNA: TGTGCCAGCAGCTTAGCCCGAGACTCTGGAAACACCATATATTTT
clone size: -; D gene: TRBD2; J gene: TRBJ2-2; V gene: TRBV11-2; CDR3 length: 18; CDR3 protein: CASRLQTGLAGNTGELFF; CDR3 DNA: TGTGCCAGCAGACTTCAGACCGGACTAGCGGGGAACACCGGGGAGCTGTTTTTT
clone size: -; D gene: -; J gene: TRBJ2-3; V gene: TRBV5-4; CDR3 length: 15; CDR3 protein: CASSLSTNRGDTQYF; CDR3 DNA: TGTGCCAGCAGCCTTTCAACTAACAGAGGAGATACGCAGTATTTT
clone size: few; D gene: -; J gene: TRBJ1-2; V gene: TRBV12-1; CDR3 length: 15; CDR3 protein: CASSWCRDTDYGYTF; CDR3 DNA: TGTGCCAGCAGCTGGTGTAGAGACACCGACTATGGCTACACCTTC
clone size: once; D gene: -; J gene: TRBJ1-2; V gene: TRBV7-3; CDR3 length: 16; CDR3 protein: CASSLTYHPRDYGYTF; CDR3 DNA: TGTGCCAGCAGCTTAACGTACCACCCTCGGGACTATGGCTACACCTTC
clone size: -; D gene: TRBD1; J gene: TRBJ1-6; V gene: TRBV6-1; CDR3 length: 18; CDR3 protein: CASSGVTGEFSYNSPLHF; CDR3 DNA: TGTGCCAGCAGTGGGGTGACAGGGGAATTCTCCTATAATTCACCCCTCCACTTT
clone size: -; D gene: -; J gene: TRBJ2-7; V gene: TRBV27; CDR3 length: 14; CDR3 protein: CASSVLASSYEQYF; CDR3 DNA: TGTGCCAGCAGTGTGCTAGCTTCATCGTACGAGCAGTACTTC
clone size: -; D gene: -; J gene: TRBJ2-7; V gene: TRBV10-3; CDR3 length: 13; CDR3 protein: CAIKGDRRYEQYF; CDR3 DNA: TGTGCCATCAAGGGGGACCGACGCTACGAGCAGTACTTC
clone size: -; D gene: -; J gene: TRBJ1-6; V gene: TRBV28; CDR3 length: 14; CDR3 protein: CASSWGPDNSPLHF; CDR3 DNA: TGTGCCAGCAGTTGGGGGCCCGATAATTCACCCCTCCACTTT
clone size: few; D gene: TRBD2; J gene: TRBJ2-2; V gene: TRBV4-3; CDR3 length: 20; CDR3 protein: CASSQKPGLAGGRRAGELFF; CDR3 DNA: TGCGCCAGCAGCCAAAAACCGGGACTAGCGGGGGGTCGTCGCGCCGGGGAGCTGTTTTTT
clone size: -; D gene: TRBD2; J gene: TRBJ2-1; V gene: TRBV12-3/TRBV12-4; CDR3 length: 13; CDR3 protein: CASRLAGGNEQFF; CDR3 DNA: TGTGCCAGCAGACTAGCGGGGGGCAATGAGCAGTTCTTC
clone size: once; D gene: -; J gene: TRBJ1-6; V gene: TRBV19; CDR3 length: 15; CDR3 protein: CASSMSAGFNSPLHF; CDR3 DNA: TGTGCCAGTAGTATGAGTGCTGGCTTTAATTCACCCCTCCACTTT
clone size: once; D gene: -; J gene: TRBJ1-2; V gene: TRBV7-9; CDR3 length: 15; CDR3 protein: CASSPEVGLAYGYTF; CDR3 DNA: TGTGCCAGCAGCCCCGAAGTGGGCCTAGCTTATGGCTACACCTTC
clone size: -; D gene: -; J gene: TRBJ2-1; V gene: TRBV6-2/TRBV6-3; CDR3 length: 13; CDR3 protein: CASSLTQGAEQFF; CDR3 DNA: TGTGCCAGCAGTCTAACACAGGGTGCTGAGCAGTTCTTC
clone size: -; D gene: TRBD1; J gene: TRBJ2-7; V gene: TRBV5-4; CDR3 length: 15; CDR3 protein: CASSLNRGRVYEQYF; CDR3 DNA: TGTGCCAGCAGCCTTAACAGGGGGCGTGTATACGAGCAGTACTTC
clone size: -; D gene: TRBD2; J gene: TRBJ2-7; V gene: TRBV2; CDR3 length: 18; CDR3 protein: CASRVAGGTSPLVYEQYF; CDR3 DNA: TGTGCCAGCAGGGTGGCAGGTGGGACTAGTCCCTTGGTCTACGAGCAGTACTTC
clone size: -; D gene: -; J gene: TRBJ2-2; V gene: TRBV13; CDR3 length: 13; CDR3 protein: CASSSQTAGELFF; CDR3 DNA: TGTGCCAGCAGCTCCCAGACCGCCGGGGAGCTGTTTTTT
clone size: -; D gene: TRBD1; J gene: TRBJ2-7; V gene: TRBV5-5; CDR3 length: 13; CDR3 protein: CASGGQPKDEQYF; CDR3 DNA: TGTGCCAGCGGGGGACAGCCGAAGGACGAGCAGTACTTC
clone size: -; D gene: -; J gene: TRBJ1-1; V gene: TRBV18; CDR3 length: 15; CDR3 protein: CASSPTTDGNTEAFF; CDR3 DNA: TGTGCCAGCTCACCCACAACCGACGGGAACACTGAAGCTTTCTTT
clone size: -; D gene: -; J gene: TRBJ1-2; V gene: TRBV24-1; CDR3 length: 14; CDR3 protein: CATSDAPERSGYTF; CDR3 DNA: TGTGCCACCAGTGATGCGCCGGAAAGGAGCGGCTACACCTTC
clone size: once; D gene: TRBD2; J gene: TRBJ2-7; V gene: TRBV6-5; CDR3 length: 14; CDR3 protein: CASSPGLAGYEQYF; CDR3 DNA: TGTGCCAGCAGTCCCGGACTAGCGGGTTACGAGCAGTACTTC
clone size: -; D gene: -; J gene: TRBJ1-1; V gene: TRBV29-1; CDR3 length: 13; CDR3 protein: CSVRRRSSTEAFF; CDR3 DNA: TGCAGCGTTCGCCGCCGATCGTCCACTGAAGCTTTCTTT
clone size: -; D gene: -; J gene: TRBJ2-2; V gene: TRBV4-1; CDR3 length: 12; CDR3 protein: CASSQVPGELFF; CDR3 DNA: TGCGCCAGCAGCCAAGTTCCCGGGGAGCTGTTTTTT
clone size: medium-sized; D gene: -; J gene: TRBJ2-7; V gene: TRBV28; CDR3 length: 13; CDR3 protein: CASTGGLSYEQYF; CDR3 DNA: TGTGCCAGCACCGGGGGACTTAGCTACGAGCAGTACTTC
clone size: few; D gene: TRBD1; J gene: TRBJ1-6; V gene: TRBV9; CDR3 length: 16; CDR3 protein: CASSPPGAGGNSPLHF; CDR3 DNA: TGTGCCAGCAGCCCCCCGGGGGCAGGGGGAAATTCACCCCTCCACTTT
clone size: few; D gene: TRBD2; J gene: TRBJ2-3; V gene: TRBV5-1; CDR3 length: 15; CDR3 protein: CASSSGGGGRDTQYF; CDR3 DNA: TGCGCCAGCAGCAGCGGCGGGGGAGGGAGAGATACGCAGTATTTT
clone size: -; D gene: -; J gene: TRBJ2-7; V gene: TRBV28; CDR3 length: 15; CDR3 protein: CASTLFFGGRYEQYF; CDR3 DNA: TGTGCCAGCACCCTCTTTTTCGGGGGACGCTACGAGCAGTACTTC
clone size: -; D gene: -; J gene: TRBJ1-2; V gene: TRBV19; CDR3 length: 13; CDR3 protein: CASSIPANYGYTF; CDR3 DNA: TGTGCCAGTAGTATCCCCGCTAACTATGGCTACACCTTC
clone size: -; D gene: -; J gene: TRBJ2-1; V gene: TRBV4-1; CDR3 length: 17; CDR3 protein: CASSQDLGVSSYNEQFF; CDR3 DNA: TGCGCCAGCAGCCAAGATCTTGGCGTTAGCTCCTACAATGAGCAGTTCTTC
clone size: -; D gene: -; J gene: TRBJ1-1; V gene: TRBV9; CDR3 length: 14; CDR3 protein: CASSAGLMNTEAFF; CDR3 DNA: TGTGCCAGCAGCGCCGGACTGATGAACACTGAAGCTTTCTTT
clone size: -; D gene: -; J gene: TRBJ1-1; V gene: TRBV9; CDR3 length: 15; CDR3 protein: CASSVVQGRNTEAFF; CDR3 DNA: TGTGCCAGCAGCGTAGTCCAAGGGAGGAACACTGAAGCTTTCTTT
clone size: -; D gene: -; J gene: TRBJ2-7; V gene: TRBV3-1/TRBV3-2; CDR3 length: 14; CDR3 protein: CASSQAGGQDEQYF; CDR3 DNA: TGTGCCAGCAGCCAAGCGGGGGGCCAAGACGAGCAGTACTTC
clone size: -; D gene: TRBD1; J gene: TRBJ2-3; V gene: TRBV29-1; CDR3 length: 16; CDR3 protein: CSVVRGAGQGTDTQYF; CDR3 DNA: TGCAGCGTTGTAAGGGGGGCGGGACAGGGCACAGATACGCAGTATTTT
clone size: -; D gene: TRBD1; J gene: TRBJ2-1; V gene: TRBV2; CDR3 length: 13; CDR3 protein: CASSRTGVGTRIF; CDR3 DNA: TGTGCCAGCAGCCGGACAGGGGTAGGAACAAGGATCTTC
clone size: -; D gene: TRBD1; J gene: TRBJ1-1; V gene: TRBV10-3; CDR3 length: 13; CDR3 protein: CAISGKQGLEAFF; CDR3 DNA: TGTGCCATCAGTGGGAAACAGGGGTTAGAAGCTTTCTTT
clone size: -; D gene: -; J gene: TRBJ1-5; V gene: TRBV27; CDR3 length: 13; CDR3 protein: CASSLGSQRPQHF; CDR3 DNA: TGTGCCAGCAGTTTAGGATCTCAGAGGCCCCAGCATTTT
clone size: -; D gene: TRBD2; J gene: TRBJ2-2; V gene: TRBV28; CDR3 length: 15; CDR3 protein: CASSFSGSPVGELFF; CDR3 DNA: TGTGCCAGCAGTTTTAGCGGGTCTCCGGTCGGGGAGCTGTTTTTT
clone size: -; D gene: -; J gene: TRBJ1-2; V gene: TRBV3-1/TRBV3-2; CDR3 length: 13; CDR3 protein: CASSQGGRESYTF; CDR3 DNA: TGTGCCAGCAGCCAAGGGGGCAGGGAGTCCTACACCTTC
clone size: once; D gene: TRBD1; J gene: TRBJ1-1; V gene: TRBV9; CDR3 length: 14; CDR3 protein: CASSVAGGETEAFF; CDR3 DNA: TGTGCCAGCAGCGTAGCAGGGGGCGAAACTGAAGCTTTCTTT
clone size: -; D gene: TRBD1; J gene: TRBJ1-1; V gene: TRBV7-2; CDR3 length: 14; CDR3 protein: CASSLTTGGAEAFF; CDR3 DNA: TGTGCCAGCAGCCTGACGACAGGGGGCGCTGAAGCTTTCTTT
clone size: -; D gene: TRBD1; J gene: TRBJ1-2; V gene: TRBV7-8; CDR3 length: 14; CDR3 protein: CASSFDRDNYGYTF; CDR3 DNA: TGTGCCAGCAGCTTCGACAGGGACAACTATGGCTACACCTTC
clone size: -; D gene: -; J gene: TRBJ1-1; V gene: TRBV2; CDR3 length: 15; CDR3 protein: CASSDNRDRYPEAFF; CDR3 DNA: TGTGCCAGCAGTGATAATCGAGACAGGTATCCTGAAGCTTTCTTT